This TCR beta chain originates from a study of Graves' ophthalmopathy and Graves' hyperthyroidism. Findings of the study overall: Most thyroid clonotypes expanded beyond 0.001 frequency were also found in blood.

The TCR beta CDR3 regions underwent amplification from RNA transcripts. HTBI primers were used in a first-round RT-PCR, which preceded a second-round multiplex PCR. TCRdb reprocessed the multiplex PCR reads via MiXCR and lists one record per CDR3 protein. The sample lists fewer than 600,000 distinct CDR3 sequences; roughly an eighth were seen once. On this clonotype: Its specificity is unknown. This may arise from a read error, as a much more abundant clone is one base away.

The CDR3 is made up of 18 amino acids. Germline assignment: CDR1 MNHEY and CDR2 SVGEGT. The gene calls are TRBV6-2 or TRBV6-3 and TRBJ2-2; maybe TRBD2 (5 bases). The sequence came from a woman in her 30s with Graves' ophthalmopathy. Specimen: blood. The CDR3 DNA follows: TGTGCCAGCAGTTACACGCTGGGCTTTGGTTTGAACACCGGGGAGCTGTTGTTT. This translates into CASSYTLGFGLNTGELLF.